Listed here are 25 T cell receptor beta chains from one sample, sequenced in a study of blood T cells in healthy people across ages. Next came a second PCR, run for about 6 to 11 cycles, which used a sample-barcoded 5' primer along with a J-beta primer mix. TCRdb passed the 5' RACE reads through MiXCR, listing each CDR3 protein once. The repertoire holds roughly 1.7 million distinct CDR3 sequences, 30% to 40% seen once, with roughly 10% in the top ten. The specimen was blood. The receptors shown here come from a woman aged 25 to 39 in good health.

The chain employs TRBV12-3 or TRBV12-4 and TRBJ1-1; TRBD1 matches at 8 bases. The CDR3 length is 14 residues. Germline trimming cut 6 bases from V and 6 bases from J; bases unmatched to any gene: 9. The CDR3 region is CASRPGQALAEAFF. CDR3 in DNA: TGTGCCAGCAGGCCGGGACAGGCGTTGGCTGAAGCTTTCTTT.

The V gene is TRBV4-1, the J gene TRBJ1-4; D is unclear. Per germline, CDR1 MGHRA and CDR2 YSYEKL. This CDR3 spans 14 amino acids. Between the trimmed V and J ends, which lost 1 base and 10 bases, there was a span of 13 bases. CDR3 region: CASSQVGRSRKLFF. The CDR3 nucleotides are TGCGCCAGCAGCCAAGTCGGCAGGTCCCGAAAACTGTTTTTT.

This sequence joins TRBV3-1 and TRBJ1-2; 7 nucleotides line up with TRBD1. Per germline, CDR1 LGHDT and CDR2 YNNKEL (reference sequence). The CDR3 has 15 amino acids. The ends lost 4 bases at V and 4 bases at J; junction bases unmatched: 9. CDR3 amino acids: CASSPQGQIPYGYTF. The CDR3 DNA reads TGTGCCAGCAGCCCCCAGGGACAGATACCCTATGGCTACACCTTC. Supplemented by reference TRBV3-1 and TRBJ1-2, the full variable domain reads DTAVSQTPKYLVTQMGNDKSIKCEQNLGHDTMYWYKQDSKKFLKIMFSYNNKELIINETVPNRFSPKSPDKAHLNLHINSLELGDSAVYFCASSPQGQIPYGYTFGSGTRLTVV.

This chain joins TRBV28 and TRBJ2-3; 12 positions match TRBD1. J lost 4 bases, V lost 6 bases, and 14 bases had no gene match. Germline V gene lookup returns CDR1 MDHEN and CDR2 SYDVKM. CDR3 length equals 18 residues. As DNA, the CDR3 is TGTGCCAGCAGCACGACCCTCCGGGACAGGGGGCTGGCAGATACGCAGTATTTT. This codes for CASSTTLRDRGLADTQYF.

This clonotype was seen only a few times. The J gene is TRBJ2-1, the V gene TRBV27, with 7 bases identical to TRBD1. The ends lost 10 bases at V and 4 bases at J; junction bases unmatched: 4. Looked up from germline, CDR1 is MNHEY and CDR2 is SMNVEV (reference sequence). CDR3 length equals 12 residues. CDR3 coding DNA: TGTGCCACCGGGACAGTTTACAATGAGCAGTTCTTC. Protein: CATGTVYNEQFF.

In the case of this clonotype: With a much larger clone just one base away, this may be a read error. The V gene is TRBV29-1, the J gene TRBJ2-7; D is unresolved. Looked up from germline, CDR1 is SQVTM and CDR2 is ANQGSEA. V was shortened by 7 bases and J by 0 bases, with 13 bases between the two germline ends. CDR3 length: 13 residues. For the CDR3, the DNA is TGCAGCGCGGTAAGCAGGAGCTCCTACGAGCAGTACTTC. Its translation: CSAVSRSSYEQYF.

Only a few counts were recorded for this clonotype. The chain recombines TRBV5-1 with TRBJ2-1; perhaps TRBD1 as D (6 bases). Between the trimmed V and J ends, which lost 0 bases and 14 bases, there was a span of 24 bases. This CDR3 comprises 16 residues. Germline CDR1 reads SGHRS; CDR2 reads YFSETQ. This CDR3 reads CASSLDRQEILLSKFF. For the CDR3, the DNA is TGCGCCAGCAGCTTGGATCGACAGGAGATCCTTTTGTCGAAGTTCTTC. Filled out from reference TRBV5-1 and TRBJ2-1, the complete variable domain reads KAGVTQTPRYLIKTRGQQVTLSCSPISGHRSVSWYQQTPGQGLQFLFEYFSETQRNKGNFPGRFSGRQFSNSRSEMNVSTLELGDSALYLCASSLDRQEILLSKFFGPGTRLTVL.

This clonotype was picked up many times. This chain joins TRBV15 and TRBJ2-1, with TRBD2 as a possible D gene (6 bases). From germline, CDR1 is LNHNV and CDR2 YYDKDF (reference sequence). The V end lost 6 bases, the J end lost 1 base, and 13 bases lay between the germline ends. This CDR3 has 15 amino acids. The CDR3 nucleotides are TGTGCCACCAGGGAAGGGGACTTTTCCTACAATGAGCAGTTCTTC. This translates into CATREGDFSYNEQFF.

This CDR3 is CASTMDRATGDTQYF. CDR3 in DNA: TGTGCCAGCACCATGGACAGGGCGACGGGAGATACGCAGTATTTT. The chain couples TRBV12-3 or TRBV12-4 to TRBJ2-3; 8 bases line up with TRBD1. The CDR3 covers 15 residues. J gave up 5 bases and V 7 bases, and 11 bases lay outside the gene matches.

This clonotype occurred a few times. The CDR3: CASRLSGDREFF. The DNA of the CDR3 is TGTGCCAGCAGGCTATCCGGGGACAGAGAGTTCTTC. This rearrangement joins TRBV6-2 or TRBV6-3 to TRBJ2-1; 7 bases align to TRBD1. The CDR3 has 12 amino acids. The junction had 10 bases not matched to a gene; V was cut back by 6 bases and J by 14 bases. The germline CDR1 and CDR2 sequences are MNHEY and SVGEGT.

V and J are TRBV12-3 or TRBV12-4 and TRBJ2-3, with D perhaps TRBD2 (6 bases). V lost 1 base, J lost 4 bases, and 9 bases lay in between. This CDR3 has 14 residues. The CDR3 loop reads CASSLELASDTQYF. DNA of the CDR3: TGTGCCAGCAGTTTAGAACTAGCTTCAGATACGCAGTATTTT.

This clonotype was counted only a few times. V is TRBV6-5 and J is TRBJ2-3, with 8 positions matching TRBD2. Germline CDR1 MNHEY, CDR2 SVGAGI. The CDR3 extends over 15 amino acids. With 0 bases clipped from V and 5 bases from J, the junction kept 4 bases outside the gene matches. CDR3 in DNA: TGTGCCAGCAGTTACTCAGCGGGAGCGGGAGATACGCAGTATTTT. This encodes CASSYSAGAGDTQYF.

This chain links TRBV28 with TRBJ2-7, with D possibly matching TRBD2 (5 bases). The CDR3 contains 14 residues. Per germline, CDR1 MDHEN and CDR2 SYDVKM. V lost 7 bases and J 6 bases, leaving 19 bases between the germline ends. DNA for the CDR3: TGTGCCAGCAAAGACCGGGGAAAAAGCGCCGAGCAGTACTTC. Translated: CASKDRGKSAEQYF.

The chain joins TRBV5-1 to TRBJ2-4, with D tentatively TRBD1 or TRBD2 (6 bases each). Matching the DNA end better, TRBJ2-7 makes the J call doubtful. CDR1 is SGHRS and CDR2 is YFSETQ in the germline V gene. This CDR3 region has 13 residues. CDR3 coding DNA: TGCGCCAGCAGCGTCGGGGGCCTCGACGAGCAGTACTTC. Its translation: CASSVGGLDEQYF.

CDR3 coding DNA: TGCAGTGCTCCCCAGAACGTAAAAAACATTCAGTACTTC. Encoded protein: CSAPQNVKNIQYF. The genes are TRBV20-1 and TRBJ2-4, with D hard to call. V was pared by 5 bases and J by 4 bases, with 12 bases between. CDR1 DFQATT and CDR2 SNEGSKA come from the germline V gene (reference sequence). The CDR3 consists of 13 residues.

This clonotype was counted between two and nine times. The chain joins TRBV30 to TRBJ1-1; D uncertain. Germline V gives CDR1 GTSNPN, CDR2 SVGIG (reference sequence). The V and J ends lost 2 bases and 5 bases respectively, with 6 bases between them. The CDR3 is 11 residues long. CDR3 residues: CAWSRVTEAFF. Here the CDR3 DNA reads TGTGCCTGGAGTCGGGTGACTGAAGCTTTCTTT.

In DNA, the CDR3 is TGTGCCAGCAGCGTAGTAGCTTACCCAACTAGCGGCACACGCGGGACGCAGTATTTT. This sequence encodes CASSVVAYPTSGTRGTQYF. The V gene is TRBV9, the J gene TRBJ2-3; 8 nucleotides agree with TRBD2. This CDR3 contains 19 residues. V shed 0 bases, J shed 9 bases, and the junction held 21 bases outside the gene matches. Germline assignment: CDR1 SGDLS and CDR2 YYNGEE.

The genes are TRBV12-3 or TRBV12-4 and TRBJ1-2, with unresolved D. The CDR3 runs 16 residues. Trimming stripped 4 bases from V and 0 bases from J, with 15 bases between. CDR3 nucleotides: TGTGCCAGCAGTTCTGGGAACATGGTCGCTAACTATGGCTACACCTTC. It encodes CASSSGNMVANYGYTF.

The table lists this clonotype with many counts. The rearrangement uses TRBV4-2 and TRBJ2-3; D might be TRBD2 (6 bases). Germline CDR1 LGHNA, CDR2 YNFKEQ. The CDR3 spans 16 residues. V dropped 0 bases and J dropped 0 bases, with 10 bases sitting between them. DNA of the CDR3: TGTGCCAGCAGCCAAGAGCTAGCGACTAGCACAGATACGCAGTATTTT. It specifies CASSQELATSTDTQYF.

The chain employs TRBV3-1 and TRBJ1-1; the match to TRBD1 covers 8 bases. The CDR3 covers 14 residues. Losses at the gene ends were 4 bases for V and 5 bases for J; bases not matched to a gene: 6. Germline loops: CDR1 LGHDT, CDR2 YNNKEL (reference sequence). CDR3 DNA: TGTGCCAGCAGCCTCAGGGGGCAGGGGACTGAAGCTTTCTTT. Translation gives CASSLRGQGTEAFF.

The chain has TRBV7-3 and TRBJ2-2; a weak D match, TRBD2 (6 bases). The V end was cut by 5 bases, the J end by 5 bases, with 18 bases between. The germline CDR1 and CDR2 sequences are SGHTA and FQGTGA. The CDR3 extends over 16 amino acids. In DNA form, the CDR3 reads TGTGCCAGCAGCCCAACGAAGGGACTTTCTACCGGGGAGCTGTTTTTT. Translation: CASSPTKGLSTGELFF.

This chain uses TRBV11-2 with TRBJ2-1, with 9 positions matching TRBD2. Looked up from germline, CDR1 is SGHAT and CDR2 is FQNNGV. V shed 3 bases, J shed 6 bases, and the junction held 6 bases outside the gene matches. The CDR3 has 15 amino acids. The chain's CDR3 is CASSFPRGGRNEQFF. The CDR3 nucleotides read TGTGCCAGCAGCTTCCCGCGGGGGGGCCGCAATGAGCAGTTCTTC.

This clonotype was observed many times. V gene TRBV12-3 or TRBV12-4 combines with J gene TRBJ2-5; 7 nucleotides align to TRBD2. The length of the CDR3 is 13 residues. V was pared by 4 bases and J by 3 bases, with 2 bases of the junction left unmatched. CDR3 nucleotide sequence: TGTGCCAGCAGTTGGGGGACTAAAGAGACCCAGTACTTC. Protein product: CASSWGTKETQYF.

This chain uses TRBV3-1 with TRBJ1-4, with unresolved D. With 3 bases removed from V and 4 bases from J, the gap between germline ends came to 9 bases. Per the germline V gene, CDR1 is LGHDT and CDR2 is YNNKEL (reference sequence). This CDR3 has 14 residues. The CDR3 is CASSHTADNEKLFF. In DNA form, the CDR3 reads TGTGCCAGCAGCCATACCGCAGATAATGAAAAACTGTTTTTT.

There are a few counts of this clonotype. The chain uses TRBV5-1 and TRBJ1-1, with 9 bases fitting TRBD1. V gave up 4 bases and J gave up 7 bases; unmatched junction bases: 8. The CDR3 sequence is 14 residues long. Germline CDR1 and CDR2: SGHRS and YFSETQ. The CDR3 nucleotides are TGCGCCAGCAGCCGGGACAGGGCAAAAAGTGAAGCTTTCTTT. This gives the protein CASSRDRAKSEAFF.